A selection of T cell receptor beta chains follows, all from one sample in a study of blood T cell repertoires in COVID-19. Clones were read by immunoSEQ multiplex PCR, and TCRdb kept only the in-frame ones, dropping some. The sample lists some 410,000 clones, roughly 90% occurring once. Sequencing was carried out using PBMCs or T cells enriched from blood (not recorded which). These receptor sequences come from a woman younger than 45 with acute COVID-19. Each CDR3 is given with its conserved first and last residue. The D gene is left open where the match is weak. Size is omitted from some rows. Given values are once, few, many or a class for expanded clones.

>TRBV11-3|few|.|TRBJ2-7
TGTGCCAGCAGCTTAGGCGGGAACTACGAGCAGTACTTC
CASSLGGNYEQYF
>TRBV7-8|.|TRBD1|TRBJ1-2
TGTGCCAGCAGCTCCGGGACAGGATTATATGGCTACACCTTC
CASSSGTGLYGYTF
>TRBV19|.|TRBD1|TRBJ1-1
TGTGCCAGTAGCCGTGGACAGGGGGGATGGACGAACACTGAAGCTTTCTTT
CASSRGQGGWTNTEAFF
>TRBV18|.|TRBD1|TRBJ2-7
TGTGCCAGCTCACCACAGGGGGCCACGAGCTCCTACGAGCAGTACTTC
CASSPQGATSSYEQYF
>TRBV5-1|.|TRBD2|TRBJ2-1
TGCGCCAGCAGAAAACGGGAGGAGCACAATGAGCAGTTCTTC
CASRKREEHNEQFF
>TRBV9|.|.|TRBJ2-2
TGTGCCAGCAGCGTAGTGGCAGGTATCACCGGGGAGCTGTTTTTT
CASSVVAGITGELFF
>TRBV5-1|.|.|TRBJ1-4
TGCGCCAGCAAGCGGACAGACAATGAAAAACTGTTTTTT
CASKRTDNEKLFF
>TRBV3-1/TRBV3-2|.|TRBD1|TRBJ1-2
TGTGCCAGCAGCCAAGTTTGGGACAGGGGTTATGGCTACACCTTC
CASSQVWDRGYGYTF
>TRBV19|.|TRBD2|TRBJ2-5
TGTGCCAGTACTGAACCGGGGGGTCGAGGAGAGACCCAGTACTTC
CASTEPGGRGETQYF
>TRBV19|.|TRBD1|TRBJ1-2
TGTGCCAGTAGTGTGGGACAGCCCTATGGCTACACCTTC
CASSVGQPYGYTF
>TRBV4-3|.|TRBD1|TRBJ2-5
TGCGCCAGCAGCCAGGGCCTTACAGGGGTGGAGACCCAGTACTTC
CASSQGLTGVETQYF
>TRBV7-9|.|.|TRBJ1-5
TGTGCCAGCAGCTACTCGGGGAATAGCAATCAGCCCCAGCATTTT
CASSYSGNSNQPQHF
>TRBV7-2|.|TRBD2|TRBJ2-1
TGTGCCAGCAGCCCCGACGTACTAGCGGGGCATGAGCAGTTCTTC
CASSPDVLAGHEQFF
>TRBV23-1|.|TRBD1|TRBJ1-3
TGCGCCAGCAGTTCCAAGCAGGGACAGGGCGTTCCGGCGGGTTCTGGAAACACCATATATTTT
CASSSKQGQGVPAGSGNTIYF
>TRBV27|few|TRBD2|TRBJ2-7
TGTGCCAGCAGTTCTCTAGCGGGGGCGCGGAGCGAGCAGTACTTC
CASSSLAGARSEQYF
>TRBV2|.|.|TRBJ1-2
TGTGCCAGCAGTGCCCTTCAGGGAATCGGCTACACCTTC
CASSALQGIGYTF
>TRBV5-1|once|TRBD1|TRBJ1-1
TGCGCCAGCAGCCACAGGGGGCTGACTGAAGCTTTCTTT
CASSHRGLTEAFF
>TRBV5-1|.|TRBD1|TRBJ1-2
TGCGCCAGCAGCCCCGGGACAGGGTATGGCTACACCTTC
CASSPGTGYGYTF
>TRBV30|few|.|TRBJ2-7
TGTGCCTGGAGTGCGTCCCCCTTCTACGAGCAGTACTTC
CAWSASPFYEQYF
>TRBV29-1|.|TRBD1|TRBJ2-7
TGCAGCGTTTTACCGGGACAGGGGGCACTGGGCGAGCAGTACTTC
CSVLPGQGALGEQYF
>TRBV18|.|TRBD1|TRBJ1-3
TGTGCCAGCTCACCCTCAGACAGGGGCTCGTCTGGAAACACCATATATTTT
CASSPSDRGSSGNTIYF
>TRBV5-1|.|TRBD1|TRBJ2-1
TGCGCCAGCAGCCATCGCCAGGGGGCTTGGAATGAGCAGTTCTTC
CASSHRQGAWNEQFF
>TRBV9|.|.|TRBJ1-4
TGTGCCAGCAGCGTAGCTGGAGGATCCCCGGCTAATGAAAAACTGTTTTTT
CASSVAGGSPANEKLFF
>TRBV5-1|.|TRBD1|TRBJ1-1
TGCGCCAGCAGCTCCGGACAGGGGGCTCGTCGGAACACTGAAGCTTTCTTT
CASSSGQGARRNTEAFF
>TRBV18|.|.|TRBJ1-1
TGTGCCAGCTCACCATCCAGGGCGAACACTGAAGCTTTCTTT
CASSPSRANTEAFF
>TRBV12-3/TRBV12-4|few|TRBD1|TRBJ1-2
TGTGCCAGCAGTGCCAGGGGGCTCGGGGGCTACACCTTC
CASSARGLGGYTF
>TRBV5-4|.|.|TRBJ1-6
TGTGCCACCTCCGACAGGAATAATTCACCCCTCCACTTT
CATSDRNNSPLHF
>TRBV19|.|.|TRBJ1-3
TGTGCCAGTAACAGAGACACGCCGAGCTCTGGAAACACCATATATTTT
CASNRDTPSSGNTIYF
>TRBV6-1|few|.|TRBJ2-7
TGTGCCAGCAGTGAAGCGTCAGACAGCTCCTACGAGCAGTACTTC
CASSEASDSSYEQYF
>TRBV15|once|.|TRBJ1-5
TGTGCCACCAGCGCGGACCGGGAAAGCAATCAGCCCCAGCATTTT
CATSADRESNQPQHF
>TRBV7-9|.|TRBD2|TRBJ2-3
TGTGCCAGCAGCCCTGGGTTAGCGGGGCCAACAGATACGCAGTATTTT
CASSPGLAGPTDTQYF
>TRBV19|.|TRBD1|TRBJ1-5
TGTGCCAGTAGTTACAGGGGGTATAGCAATCAGCCCCAGCATTTT
CASSYRGYSNQPQHF
>TRBV7-2|.|TRBD1|TRBJ1-2
TGTGCCAGCTCAGCTTCGTACAGGGGGCTCCCTAACTATGGCTACACCTTC
CASSASYRGLPNYGYTF
>TRBV7-2|.|.|TRBJ1-1
TGTGCCAGCAGCTTAGGGCGGTACACTGAAGCTTTCTTT
CASSLGRYTEAFF
>TRBV15|.|TRBD1|TRBJ1-5
TGTGCCACAGGGACAGGGGGCTTCGGTCAGCCCCAGCATTTT
CATGTGGFGQPQHF
>TRBV6-5|.|.|TRBJ1-6
TGTGCCAGCAGGGGCGGGGTTCTAAATTCACCCCTCCACTTT
CASRGGVLNSPLHF
>TRBV7-2|.|TRBD2|TRBJ2-7
TGTGCCAGCAGCCGCGTGGGCGGGGGGGAATCCTACGAGCAGTACTTC
CASSRVGGGESYEQYF
>TRBV30|.|.|TRBJ2-7
TGTGCCTGGCGGACTTCGAGCTCCTACGAGCAGTACTTC
CAWRTSSSYEQYF
>TRBV6-6|.|TRBD1|TRBJ1-2
TGTGCCAGCAGCAGGACAGGGGGCGACTCTAACTATGGCTACACCTTC
CASSRTGGDSNYGYTF
>TRBV6-5|.|TRBD2|TRBJ2-3
TGTGCCAGCAGTTCCCCACTAGCGTGGGCGCAGTATTTT
CASSSPLAWAQYF
>TRBV7-9|.|.|TRBJ1-2
TGTGCCAGCAGCTTAGCGGGTACGGGTCCTGGCTACACCTTC
CASSLAGTGPGYTF
>TRBV21-1|.|.|TRBJ1-1
TGTGCCAGCAGCAAAAGGGGGTTAGACACTGAAGCTTTCTTT
CASSKRGLDTEAFF
>TRBV7-2|.|TRBD1|TRBJ1-5
TGTGCCAGCAGCTCATTACAGGGGTATAGCAATCAGCCCCAGCATTTT
CASSSLQGYSNQPQHF
>TRBV5-1|.|TRBD1|TRBJ2-7
TGCGCCAGCAGGATCGGACAGGGTCTCTACGAGCAGTACTTC
CASRIGQGLYEQYF
>TRBV5-6|.|.|TRBJ2-5
TGTGCCAGCCTAGCCCCATCTTCGTGGACCCAGTACTTC
CASLAPSSWTQYF
>TRBV24-1|.|.|TRBJ1-4
TGTGCCACCAGTGATTCGGGGGCAACTAATGAAAAACTGTTTTTT
CATSDSGATNEKLFF
>TRBV4-1|.|.|TRBJ1-1
TGCGCCAGCAGCCAAGAGAAGCCCCGGAGGGACACTGAAGCTTTCTTT
CASSQEKPRRDTEAFF
>TRBV12-5|.|.|TRBJ1-5
TGTGCTAGTGGTTTGGAGGCAGGGCCTAAGGGGCCCCAGCATTTT
CASGLEAGPKGPQHF
>TRBV3-1/TRBV3-2|.|.|TRBJ1-2
TGTGCCAGCAGTACAGGGTACGCTAACTATGGCTACACCTTC
CASSTGYANYGYTF